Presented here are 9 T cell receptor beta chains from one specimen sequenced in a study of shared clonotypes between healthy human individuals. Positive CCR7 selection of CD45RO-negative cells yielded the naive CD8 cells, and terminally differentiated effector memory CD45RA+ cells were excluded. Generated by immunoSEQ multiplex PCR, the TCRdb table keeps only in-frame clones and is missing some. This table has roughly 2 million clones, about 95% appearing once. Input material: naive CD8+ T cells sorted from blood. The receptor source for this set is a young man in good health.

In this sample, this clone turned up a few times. CDR3 region: CASSRISGSVTGELFF. The CDR3 DNA reads as TGCGCCAGCAGCCGGATTAGCGGGAGTGTCACCGGGGAGCTGTTTTTT. This rearrangement joins TRBV4-3 to TRBJ2-2, with 9 bases fitting TRBD2. J gave up 4 bases and V 4 bases, and 7 bases lay outside the gene matches. CDR1 and CDR2 from the germline V gene are LGHNA and YSLEER. The CDR3 is made up of 16 amino acids.

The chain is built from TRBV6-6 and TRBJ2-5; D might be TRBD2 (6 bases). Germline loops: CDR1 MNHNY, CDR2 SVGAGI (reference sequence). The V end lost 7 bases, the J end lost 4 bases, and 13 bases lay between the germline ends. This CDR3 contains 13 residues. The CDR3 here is CASITEGLETQYF. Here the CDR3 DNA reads TGTGCCAGCATTACTGAGGGACTAGAGACCCAGTACTTC.

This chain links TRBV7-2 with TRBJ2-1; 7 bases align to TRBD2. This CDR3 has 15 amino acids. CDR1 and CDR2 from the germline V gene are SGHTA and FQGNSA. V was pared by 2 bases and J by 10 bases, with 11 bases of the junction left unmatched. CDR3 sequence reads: CASSLLAGAKAEQFF. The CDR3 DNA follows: TGTGCCAGCAGCTTACTCGCGGGAGCTAAGGCAGAGCAGTTCTTC.

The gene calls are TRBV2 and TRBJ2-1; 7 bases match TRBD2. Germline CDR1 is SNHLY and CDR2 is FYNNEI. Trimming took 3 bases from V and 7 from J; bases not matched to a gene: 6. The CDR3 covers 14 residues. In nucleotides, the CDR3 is TGTGCCAGCAGTGAGTGGGGGGGAAAAAATGAGCAGTTCTTC. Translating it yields CASSEWGGKNEQFF.

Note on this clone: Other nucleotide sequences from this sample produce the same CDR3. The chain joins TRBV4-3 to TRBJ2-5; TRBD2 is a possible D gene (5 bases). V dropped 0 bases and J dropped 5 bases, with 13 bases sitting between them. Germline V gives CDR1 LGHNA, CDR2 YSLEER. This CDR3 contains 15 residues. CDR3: CASSQDFRGWETQYF. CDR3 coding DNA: TGCGCCAGCAGCCAAGATTTCCGCGGGTGGGAGACCCAGTACTTC.

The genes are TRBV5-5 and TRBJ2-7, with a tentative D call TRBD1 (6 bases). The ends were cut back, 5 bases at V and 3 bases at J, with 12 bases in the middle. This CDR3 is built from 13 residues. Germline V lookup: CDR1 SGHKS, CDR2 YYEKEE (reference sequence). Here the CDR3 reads CASRPDRLYEQYF. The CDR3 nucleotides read TGTGCCAGCAGACCAGACAGGCTCTACGAGCAGTACTTC.

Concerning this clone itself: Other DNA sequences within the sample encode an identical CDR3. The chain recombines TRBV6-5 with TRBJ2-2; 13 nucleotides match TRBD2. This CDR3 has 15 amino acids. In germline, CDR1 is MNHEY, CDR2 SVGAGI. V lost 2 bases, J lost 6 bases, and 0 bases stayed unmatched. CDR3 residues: CASSYGLAGAGELFF. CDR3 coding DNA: TGTGCCAGCAGTTACGGACTAGCGGGAGCCGGGGAGCTGTTTTTT.

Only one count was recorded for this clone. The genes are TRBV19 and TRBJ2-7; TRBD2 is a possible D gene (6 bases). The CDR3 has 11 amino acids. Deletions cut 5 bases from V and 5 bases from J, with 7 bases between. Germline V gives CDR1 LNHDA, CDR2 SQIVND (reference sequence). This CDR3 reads CASSAGNEQYF. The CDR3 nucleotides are TGTGCCAGTAGTGCGGGAAACGAGCAGTACTTC.

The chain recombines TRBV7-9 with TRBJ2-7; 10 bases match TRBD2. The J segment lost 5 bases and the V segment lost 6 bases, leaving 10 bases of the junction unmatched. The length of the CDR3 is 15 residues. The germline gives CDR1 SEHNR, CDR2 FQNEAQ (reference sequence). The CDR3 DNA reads TGTGCCAGCAGTCATCCTAGCGGGAGTCAAAACGAGCAGTACTTC. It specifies CASSHPSGSQNEQYF.